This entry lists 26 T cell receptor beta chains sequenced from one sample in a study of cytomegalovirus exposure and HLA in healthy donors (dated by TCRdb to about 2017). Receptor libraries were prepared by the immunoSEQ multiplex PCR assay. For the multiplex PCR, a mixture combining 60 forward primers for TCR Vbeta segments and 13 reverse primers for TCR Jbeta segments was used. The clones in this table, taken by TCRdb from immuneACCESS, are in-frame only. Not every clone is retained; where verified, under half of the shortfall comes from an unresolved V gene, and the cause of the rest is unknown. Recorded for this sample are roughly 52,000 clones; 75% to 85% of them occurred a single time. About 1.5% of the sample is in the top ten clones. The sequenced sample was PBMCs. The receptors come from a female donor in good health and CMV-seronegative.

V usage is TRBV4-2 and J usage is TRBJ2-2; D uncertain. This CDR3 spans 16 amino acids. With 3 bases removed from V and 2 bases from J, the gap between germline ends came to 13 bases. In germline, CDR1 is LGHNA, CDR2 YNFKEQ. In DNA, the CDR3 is TGTGCCAGCAGCCATGACCCCATAGCCAACACCGGGGAGCTGTTTTTT. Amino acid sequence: CASSHDPIANTGELFF.

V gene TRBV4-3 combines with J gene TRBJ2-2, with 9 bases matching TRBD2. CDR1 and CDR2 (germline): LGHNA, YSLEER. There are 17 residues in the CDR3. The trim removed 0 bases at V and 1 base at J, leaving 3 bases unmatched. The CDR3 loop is CASSQDLAGLNTGELFF. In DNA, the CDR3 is TGCGCCAGCAGCCAAGACCTAGCGGGGCTGAACACCGGGGAGCTGTTTTTT.

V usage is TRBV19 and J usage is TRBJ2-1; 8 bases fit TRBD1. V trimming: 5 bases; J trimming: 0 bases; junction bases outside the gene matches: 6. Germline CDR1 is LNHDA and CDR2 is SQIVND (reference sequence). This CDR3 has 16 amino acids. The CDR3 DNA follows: TGTGCCAGTAGTGTCGCCGGGACAGGCTCCTACAATGAGCAGTTCTTC. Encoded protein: CASSVAGTGSYNEQFF. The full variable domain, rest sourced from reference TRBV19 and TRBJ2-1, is DGGITQSPKYLFRKEGQNVTLSCEQNLNHDAMYWYRQDPGQGLRLIYYSQIVNDFQKGDIAEGYSVSREKKESFPLTVTSAQKNPTAFYLCASSVAGTGSYNEQFFGPGTRLTVL.

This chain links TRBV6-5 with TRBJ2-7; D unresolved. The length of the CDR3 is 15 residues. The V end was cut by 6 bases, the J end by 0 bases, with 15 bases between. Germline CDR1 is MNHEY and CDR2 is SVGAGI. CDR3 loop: CASRPPRQLSYEQYF. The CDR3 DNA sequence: TGTGCCAGCAGGCCGCCGAGGCAGCTCTCCTACGAGCAGTACTTC.

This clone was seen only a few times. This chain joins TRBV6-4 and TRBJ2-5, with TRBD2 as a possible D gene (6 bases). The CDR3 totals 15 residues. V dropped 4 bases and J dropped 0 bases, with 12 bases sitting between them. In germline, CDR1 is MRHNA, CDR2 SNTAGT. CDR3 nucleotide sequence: TGTGCCAGCAGTGTGACCGGGGGTAACCAAGAGACCCAGTACTTC. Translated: CASSVTGGNQETQYF.

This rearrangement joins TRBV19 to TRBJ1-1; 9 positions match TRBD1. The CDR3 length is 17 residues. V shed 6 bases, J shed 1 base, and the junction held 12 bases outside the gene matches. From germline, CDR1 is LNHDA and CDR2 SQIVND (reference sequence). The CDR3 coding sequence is TGTGCCAGTAGAGCCGGACAGGGGAAGCGGTCGAACACTGAAGCTTTCTTT. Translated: CASRAGQGKRSNTEAFF.

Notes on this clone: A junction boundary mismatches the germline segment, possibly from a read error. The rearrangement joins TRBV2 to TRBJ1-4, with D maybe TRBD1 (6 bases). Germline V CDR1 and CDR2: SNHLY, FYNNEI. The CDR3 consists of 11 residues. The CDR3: CASRGRRTEIF. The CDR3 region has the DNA TGTGCCAGCAGGGGTCGTAGGACAGAAATTTTT. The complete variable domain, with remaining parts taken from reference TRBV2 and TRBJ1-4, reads EPEVTQTPSHQVTQMGQEVILRCVPISNHLYFYWYRQILGQKVEFLVSFYNNEISEKSEIFDDQFSVERPDGSNFTLKIRSTKLEDSAMYFCASRGRRTEIFGSGTQLSVL.

Here the CDR3 reads CATSRAAGGRNEQYF. The CDR3 DNA reads TGTGCCACCAGCAGAGCGGCAGGGGGAAGAAACGAGCAGTACTTC. The chain has TRBV15 and TRBJ2-7; 7 bases fit TRBD1. Trimming removed 1 base from V and 5 bases from J; junction bases left unmatched: 8. The CDR3 covers 15 residues. CDR1 is LNHNV, CDR2 YYDKDF, per germline (reference sequence).

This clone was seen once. CDR3 nucleotides: TGCGCCAGCAGCTTGGCCAGAACAGGGGGCTATGGCTACACCTTC. Its translation is CASSLARTGGYGYTF. The chain joins TRBV5-1 to TRBJ1-2, with 8 bases that match TRBD1. The CDR3 consists of 15 residues. Germline V lookup: CDR1 SGHRS, CDR2 YFSETQ. V was clipped by 0 bases and J by 4 bases; unmatched bases: 5.

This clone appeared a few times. As DNA, the CDR3 is TGTGCCATCAGCTCGACCGGGACAGTGAACACTGAAGCTTTCTTT. It codes for CAISSTGTVNTEAFF. J is TRBJ1-1 and V is TRBV10-3; TRBD1 agrees at 7 bases. Germline V lookup: CDR1 ENHRY, CDR2 SYGVKD. This CDR3 has 15 amino acids. V lost 6 bases and J lost 0; bases outside the gene matches: 7.

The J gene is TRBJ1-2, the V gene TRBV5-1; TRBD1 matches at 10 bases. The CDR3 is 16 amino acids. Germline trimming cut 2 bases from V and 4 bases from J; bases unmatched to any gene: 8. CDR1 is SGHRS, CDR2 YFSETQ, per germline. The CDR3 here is CASSLDRGPSIYGYTF. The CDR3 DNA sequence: TGCGCCAGCAGCTTAGACAGGGGGCCTTCTATCTATGGCTACACCTTC.

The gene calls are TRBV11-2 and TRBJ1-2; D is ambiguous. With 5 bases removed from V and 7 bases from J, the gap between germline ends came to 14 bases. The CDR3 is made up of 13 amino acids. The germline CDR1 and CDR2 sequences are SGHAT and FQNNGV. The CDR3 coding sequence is TGTGCCAGCAGCGCAACACAGTCGCGTGGCTACACCTTC. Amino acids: CASSATQSRGYTF.

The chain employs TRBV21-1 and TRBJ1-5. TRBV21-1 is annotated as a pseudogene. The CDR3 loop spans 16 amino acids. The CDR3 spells CASSKGLLEGNQPQHF. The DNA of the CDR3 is TGTGCCAGCAGCAAAGGACTACTTGAGGGCAATCAGCCCCAGCATTTT.

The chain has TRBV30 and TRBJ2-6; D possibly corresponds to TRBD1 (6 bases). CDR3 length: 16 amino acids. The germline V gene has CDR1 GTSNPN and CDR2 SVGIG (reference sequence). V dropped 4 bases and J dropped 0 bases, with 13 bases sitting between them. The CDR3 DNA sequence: TGTGCCTGGATGGGAACAGGGATCTCTGGGGCCAACGTCCTGACTTTC. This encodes CAWMGTGISGANVLTF.

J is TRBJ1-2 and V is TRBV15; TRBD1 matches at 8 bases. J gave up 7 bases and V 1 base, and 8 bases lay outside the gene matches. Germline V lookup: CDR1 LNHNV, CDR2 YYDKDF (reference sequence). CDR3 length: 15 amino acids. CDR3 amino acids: CATSRVQGAGSGYTF. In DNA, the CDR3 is TGTGCCACCAGCAGAGTTCAGGGGGCTGGAAGTGGCTACACCTTC.

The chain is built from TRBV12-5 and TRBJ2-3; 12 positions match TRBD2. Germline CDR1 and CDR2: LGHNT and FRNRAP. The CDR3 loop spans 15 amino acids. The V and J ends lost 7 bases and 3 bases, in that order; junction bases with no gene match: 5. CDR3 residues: CASDGTSGLTDTQYF. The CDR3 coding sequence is TGTGCTAGTGACGGGACTAGCGGGTTGACAGATACGCAGTATTTT.

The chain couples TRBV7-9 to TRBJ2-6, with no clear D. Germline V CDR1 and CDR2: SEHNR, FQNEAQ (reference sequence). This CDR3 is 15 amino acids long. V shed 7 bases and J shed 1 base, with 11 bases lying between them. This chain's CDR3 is CASTLTASGANVLTF. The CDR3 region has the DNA TGTGCCAGCACCCTAACAGCATCTGGGGCCAACGTCCTGACTTTC.

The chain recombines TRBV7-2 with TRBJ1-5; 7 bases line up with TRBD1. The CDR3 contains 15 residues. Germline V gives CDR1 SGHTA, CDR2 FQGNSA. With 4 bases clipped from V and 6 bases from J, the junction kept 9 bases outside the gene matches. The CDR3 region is CASSSVTGIFQPQHF. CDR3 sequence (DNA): TGTGCCAGCAGCTCGGTGACAGGGATCTTTCAGCCCCAGCATTTT.

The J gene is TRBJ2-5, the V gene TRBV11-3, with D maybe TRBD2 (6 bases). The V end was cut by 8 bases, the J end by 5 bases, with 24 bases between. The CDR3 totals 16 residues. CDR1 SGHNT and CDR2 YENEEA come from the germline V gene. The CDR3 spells CASSPGRGGRVETQYF. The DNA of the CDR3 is TGTGCCAGCTCCCCGGGAAGGGGAGGTAGGGTTGAGACCCAGTACTTC.

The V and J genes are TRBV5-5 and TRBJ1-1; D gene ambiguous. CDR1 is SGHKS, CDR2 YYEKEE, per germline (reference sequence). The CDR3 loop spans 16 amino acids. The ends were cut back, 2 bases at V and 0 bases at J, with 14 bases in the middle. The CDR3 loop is CASSLSQALMNTEAFF. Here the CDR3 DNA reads TGTGCCAGCAGCTTATCCCAAGCCCTTATGAACACTGAAGCTTTCTTT. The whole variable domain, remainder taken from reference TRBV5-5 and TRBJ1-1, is DAGVTQSPTHLIKTRGQQVTLRCSPISGHKSVSWYQQVLGQGPQFIFQYYEKEERGRGNFPDRFSARQFPNYSSELNVNALLLGDSALYLCASSLSQALMNTEAFFGQGTRLTVV.

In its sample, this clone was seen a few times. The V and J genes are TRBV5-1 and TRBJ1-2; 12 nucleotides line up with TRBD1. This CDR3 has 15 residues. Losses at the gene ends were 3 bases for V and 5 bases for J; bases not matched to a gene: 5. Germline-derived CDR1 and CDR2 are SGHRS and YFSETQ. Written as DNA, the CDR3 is TGCGCCAGCAGCTCGGGACAGGGGGCATATTATGGCTACACCTTC. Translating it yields CASSSGQGAYYGYTF.

The CDR3 bases are TGTGCCAGCAGTTCTACCCAGGGGAACACCGGGGAGCTGTTTTTT. It codes for CASSSTQGNTGELFF. The chain uses TRBV6-5 and TRBJ2-2; the D gene is possibly TRBD1 (5 bases). The V end was cut by 4 bases, the J end by 1 base, with 10 bases between. Germline CDR1 MNHEY, CDR2 SVGAGI. The CDR3 is made up of 15 amino acids.

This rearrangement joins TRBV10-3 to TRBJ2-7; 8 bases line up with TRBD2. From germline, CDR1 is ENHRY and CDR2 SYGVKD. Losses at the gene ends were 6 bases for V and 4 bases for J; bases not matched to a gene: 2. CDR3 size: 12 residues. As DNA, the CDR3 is TGTGCCATCAGGAGCGGGGGTTACGAGCAGTACTTC. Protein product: CAIRSGGYEQYF.

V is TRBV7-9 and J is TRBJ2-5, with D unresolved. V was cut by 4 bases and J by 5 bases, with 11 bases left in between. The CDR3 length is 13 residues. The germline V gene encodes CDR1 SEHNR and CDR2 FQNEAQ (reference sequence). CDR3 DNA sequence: TGTGCCAGCAGCTATTCGGTCGGGGAGACCCAGTACTTC. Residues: CASSYSVGETQYF.

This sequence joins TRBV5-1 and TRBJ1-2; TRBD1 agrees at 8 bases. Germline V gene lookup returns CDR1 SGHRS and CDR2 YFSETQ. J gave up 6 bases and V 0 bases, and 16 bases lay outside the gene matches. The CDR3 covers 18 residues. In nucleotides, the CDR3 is TGCGCCAGCAGCTTGGCCCGGACAGGGAAGATTGTAAAGGATGGCTACACCTTC. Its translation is CASSLARTGKIVKDGYTF.

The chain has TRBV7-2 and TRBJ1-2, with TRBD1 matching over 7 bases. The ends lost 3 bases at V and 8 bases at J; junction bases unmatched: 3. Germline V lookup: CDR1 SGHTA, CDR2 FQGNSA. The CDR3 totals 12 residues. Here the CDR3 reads CASSFDREGYTF. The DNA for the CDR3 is TGTGCCAGCAGCTTTGACAGGGAAGGCTACACCTTC.